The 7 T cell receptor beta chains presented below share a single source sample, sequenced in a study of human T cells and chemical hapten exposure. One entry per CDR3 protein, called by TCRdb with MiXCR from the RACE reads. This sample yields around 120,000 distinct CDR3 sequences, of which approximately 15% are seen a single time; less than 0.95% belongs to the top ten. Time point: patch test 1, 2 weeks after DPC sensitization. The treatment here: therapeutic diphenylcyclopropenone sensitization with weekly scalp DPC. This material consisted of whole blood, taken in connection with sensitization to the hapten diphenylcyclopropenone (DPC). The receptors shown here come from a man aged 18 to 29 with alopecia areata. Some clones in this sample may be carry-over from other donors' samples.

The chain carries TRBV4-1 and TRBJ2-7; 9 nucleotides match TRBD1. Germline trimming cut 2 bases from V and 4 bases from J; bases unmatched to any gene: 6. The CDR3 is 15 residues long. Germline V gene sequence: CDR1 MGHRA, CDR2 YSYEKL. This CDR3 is CASSQPGTGKYEQYF. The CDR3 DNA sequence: TGCGCCAGCAGCCAACCCGGGACAGGGAAGTACGAGCAGTACTTC.

The CDR3 region has the DNA TGTGCCAGCAGCCAAATTCAGGGGATTCTCCCCTCTGGGGCCAACGTCCTGACTTTC. Translating it yields CASSQIQGILPSGANVLTF. The J gene is TRBJ2-6, the V gene TRBV3-1, with a weak D call TRBD1 (6 bases). Germline values: CDR1 LGHDT, CDR2 YNNKEL (reference sequence). CDR3 length equals 19 residues. With 2 bases removed from V and 0 bases from J, the gap between germline ends came to 17 bases.

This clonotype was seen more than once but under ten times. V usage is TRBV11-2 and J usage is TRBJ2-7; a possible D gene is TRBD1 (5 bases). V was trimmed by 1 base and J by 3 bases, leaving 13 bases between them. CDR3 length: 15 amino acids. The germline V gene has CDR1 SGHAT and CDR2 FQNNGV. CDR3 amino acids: CASSLAAKGIYEQYF. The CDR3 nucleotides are TGTGCCAGCAGCTTAGCAGCCAAGGGGATCTACGAGCAGTACTTC.

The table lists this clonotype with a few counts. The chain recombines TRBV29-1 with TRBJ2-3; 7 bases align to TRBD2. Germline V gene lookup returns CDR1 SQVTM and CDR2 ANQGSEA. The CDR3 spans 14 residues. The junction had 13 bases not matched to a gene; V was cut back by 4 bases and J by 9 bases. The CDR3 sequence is CSVVAGDYRGTQYF. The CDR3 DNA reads TGCAGCGTTGTGGCGGGGGACTACCGCGGGACGCAGTATTTT.

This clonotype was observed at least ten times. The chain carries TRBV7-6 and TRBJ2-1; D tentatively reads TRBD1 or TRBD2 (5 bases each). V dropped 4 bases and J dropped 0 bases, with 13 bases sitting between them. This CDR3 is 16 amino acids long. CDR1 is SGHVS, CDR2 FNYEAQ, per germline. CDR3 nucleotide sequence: TGTGCCAGCAGCTCCCCAGCCGGGGCCTCCTACAATGAGCAGTTCTTC. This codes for CASSSPAGASYNEQFF.

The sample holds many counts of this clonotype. The CDR3 reads CASSATGGYYGYTF. In nucleotides, the CDR3 is TGTGCCAGCAGCGCAACAGGGGGATACTATGGCTACACCTTC. The chain has TRBV6-4 and TRBJ1-2, with 8 positions matching TRBD1. Germline CDR1 reads MRHNA; CDR2 reads SNTAGT. The CDR3 is made up of 14 amino acids. The V segment lost 6 bases and the J segment 3 bases; nucleotides outside the gene matches: 6.

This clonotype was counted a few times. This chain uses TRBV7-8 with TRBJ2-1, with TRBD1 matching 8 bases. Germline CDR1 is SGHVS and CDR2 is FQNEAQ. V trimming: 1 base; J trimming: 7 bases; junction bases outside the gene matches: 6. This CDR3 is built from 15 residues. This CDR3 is CASSLVAGGWNEQFF. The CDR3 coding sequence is TGTGCCAGCAGCTTAGTGGCAGGGGGCTGGAATGAGCAGTTCTTC.